This is a list of T cell receptor beta chains from one sample in a study of T-cell reconstitution after alpha-beta-depleted transplantation in children. Each CDR3 protein gets one entry after TCRdb re-called the PCR reads with MiXCR. The table lists around 600,000 distinct CDR3 sequences, roughly 10% of them singletons. The sequencing here drew on PBMCs from the stem cell graft donor, taken from the stem cell graft. The origin of the receptors is a human donor who donated a stem cell graft to a child with acute myeloid leukemia. CDR3s include the opening cysteine and the closing phenylalanine or tryptophan. The D gene is left open where the match is weak. Expanded clones get a size class; other rows say once, few or many, or leave the size out.

abundance	v_gene	j_gene	d_gene	len	CDR3aa	CDR3nt
few	TRBV12-3/TRBV12-4	TRBJ2-6	TRBD2	17	CASSFSSGRAWANVLTF	TGTGCCAGCAGTTTCTCTAGCGGGAGGGCCTGGGCCAACGTCCTGACTTTC
many	TRBV5-6	TRBJ2-2	TRBD1	16	CASRVRDRGLAGELFF	TGTGCCAGCAGAGTCCGGGACAGGGGGCTAGCCGGGGAGCTGTTTTTT
many	TRBV29-1	TRBJ2-2	TRBD2	14	CSVGTTGNTGELFF	TGCAGCGTGGGGACTACAGGGAACACCGGGGAGCTGTTTTTT
NA	TRBV29-1	TRBJ1-2	NA	13	CSVEETGYYGYTF	TGCAGCGTTGAGGAGACAGGTTACTATGGCTACACCTTC
once	TRBV6-5	TRBJ2-1	NA	15	CASSNSDYRDNEQFF	TGTGCCAGCAGCAACTCGGACTATCGGGACAATGAGCAGTTCTTC
NA	TRBV7-3	TRBJ2-7	TRBD2	21	CASSLPSGTTARPGASYEQYF	TGTGCCAGCAGCTTACCGTCTGGGACTACTGCCCGTCCTGGAGCTTCCTACGAGCAGTACTTC
many	TRBV12-3/TRBV12-4	TRBJ2-4	TRBD2	13	CASSPMGGDIQYF	TGTGCCAGCAGCCCTATGGGGGGGGACATTCAGTACTTC
NA	TRBV24-1	TRBJ2-1	TRBD2	20	CATSGFGTSGSSSSYNEQFF	TGTGCCACCAGTGGCTTTGGGACTAGCGGGAGTTCGAGCTCCTACAATGAGCAGTTCTTC
NA	TRBV6-2/TRBV6-3	TRBJ2-3	NA	14	CASKSAGYTDTQYF	TGTGCCAGCAAATCTGCGGGATACACAGATACGCAGTATTTT
NA	TRBV10-3	TRBJ2-2	NA	15	CAISDLGANTGELFF	TGTGCCATCAGTGACCTAGGGGCGAACACCGGGGAGCTGTTTTTT
many	TRBV20-1	TRBJ2-2	NA	14	CSARTDRLSGELFF	TGCAGTGCTAGAACGGACCGTTTGAGCGGGGAGCTGTTTTTT
few	TRBV20-1	TRBJ1-4	NA	13	CSATDGPNEKLFF	TGCAGTGCTACTGACGGTCCTAATGAAAAACTGTTTTTT
once	TRBV20-1	TRBJ2-1	TRBD2	16	CSANDGTSGRSNEQFF	TGCAGTGCTAACGACGGGACTAGCGGGAGGAGTAATGAGCAGTTCTTC
NA	TRBV4-2	TRBJ1-5	NA	14	CASSQDGQKQPQHF	TGTGCCAGCAGCCAAGATGGGCAGAAGCAGCCCCAGCATTTT
many	TRBV4-2	TRBJ2-3	TRBD2	18	CASSQVFASGESTDTQYF	TGTGCCAGCAGCCAAGTTTTCGCTAGCGGAGAAAGCACAGATACGCAGTATTTT
NA	TRBV12-3/TRBV12-4	TRBJ1-5	NA	13	CASSTDRHQPQHF	TGTGCCAGCAGTACAGACAGACATCAGCCCCAGCATTTT
NA	TRBV9	TRBJ2-5	NA	14	CASSVNDARETQYF	TGTGCCAGCAGCGTAAACGATGCTAGAGAGACCCAGTACTTC
NA	TRBV7-8	TRBJ2-2	NA	14	CASMIATNTGELFF	TGTGCCAGCATGATAGCAACGAACACCGGGGAGCTGTTTTTT
many	TRBV10-3	TRBJ2-5	NA	14	CAISEGQNQETQYF	TGTGCCATCAGTGAGGGACAGAACCAAGAGACCCAGTACTTC